A single sample is the source of the 9 T cell receptor beta chains below, sequenced in a study of radiotherapy plus CTLA-4 blockade in lung cancer. Assay: immunoSEQ multiplex PCR; the TCRdb copy retains only in-frame clones and omits some. The sample shows 83,000 or so clones, roughly four fifths of them seen only once. The sequenced sample was peripheral blood, obtained from a patient treated with radiotherapy plus ipilimumab. These receptor sequences come from a human donor with non-small cell lung cancer who had stable disease on radiotherapy plus ipilimumab.

This chain connects TRBV5-6 to TRBJ2-7; 9 bases align to TRBD1. This CDR3 has 12 amino acids. CDR1 SGHDT and CDR2 YYEEEE come from the germline V gene. The junction had 0 bases not matched to a gene; V was cut back by 3 bases and J by 5 bases. CDR3 region: CASSWTGDEQYF. The CDR3 DNA sequence: TGTGCCAGCAGCTGGACAGGGGACGAGCAGTACTTC.

CDR3 sequence: CASSAGEDATYGYTF. As DNA, the CDR3 is TGTGCCAGCAGTGCCGGGGAGGACGCCACCTATGGCTACACCTTC. The chain has TRBV27 and TRBJ1-2; D is ambiguous. Germline CDR1 is MNHEY and CDR2 is SMNVEV (reference sequence). The CDR3 is made up of 15 amino acids. Trimming pared 5 bases from V and 4 bases from J, leaving 17 bases between.

The V and J genes are TRBV27 and TRBJ2-3; D unresolved. In germline, CDR1 is MNHEY, CDR2 SMNVEV (reference sequence). The CDR3 is made up of 14 amino acids. Trimming removed 2 bases at V and 4 bases at J, with 10 bases between. The CDR3 nucleotides read TGTGCCAGCAGTTTACAGGCTCCGGCAGATACGCAGTATTTT. This translates into CASSLQAPADTQYF.

The chain joins TRBV9 to TRBJ1-5; D uncertain. The CDR3 loop spans 15 amino acids. Deletions cut 0 bases from V and 0 bases from J, with 7 bases between. Germline CDR1 SGDLS, CDR2 YYNGEE. Written as DNA, the CDR3 is TGTGCCAGCAGCGTAGGATTATATAGCAATCAGCCCCAGCATTTT. It yields the protein CASSVGLYSNQPQHF.

This clone has just one count. The chain uses TRBV2 and TRBJ2-7; D is uncertain. Trimming removed 10 bases at V and 2 bases at J, with 18 bases between. CDR1 and CDR2 from the germline V gene are SNHLY and FYNNEI. This CDR3 is built from 14 residues. This chain's CDR3 is CATHSGSTAYEQYF. CDR3 bases: TGTGCCACCCATTCCGGCTCTACAGCCTACGAGCAGTACTTC.

This clone came up once. The rearrangement uses TRBV2 and TRBJ2-7; TRBD2 matches at 9 bases. The germline V gene encodes CDR1 SNHLY and CDR2 FYNNEI. This CDR3 spans 15 amino acids. The V and J ends lost 5 bases and 0 bases, in that order; junction bases with no gene match: 5. CDR3: CASSSSGVGSYEQYF. The CDR3 DNA is TGTGCCAGCAGTTCTAGCGGGGTTGGCTCCTACGAGCAGTACTTC.

A single count supports this clone. The V call is TRBV20-1, the J call TRBJ1-2; D unresolved. Per germline, CDR1 DFQATT and CDR2 SNEGSKA (reference sequence). V gave up 3 bases and J gave up 8 bases, with 10 bases separating them. The CDR3 is 11 amino acids. CDR3 in amino acids: CSASEGWGYTF. For the CDR3, the DNA is TGCAGTGCTAGTGAGGGCTGGGGCTACACCTTC.

This clone was counted a single time. The genes are TRBV28 and TRBJ1-1, with D uncertain. Germline V gives CDR1 MDHEN, CDR2 SYDVKM. The germline V and J ends were trimmed by 4 bases and 6 bases, with 6 bases remaining between them. CDR3 length: 11 amino acids. CDR3: CASSSRAEAFF. CDR3 DNA: TGTGCCAGCAGTTCCCGGGCTGAAGCTTTCTTT.

This chain links TRBV28 with TRBJ2-1; D not certain. The CDR3 sequence is 17 residues long. From germline, CDR1 is MDHEN and CDR2 SYDVKM. Trimming removed 6 bases from V and 1 base from J, with 19 bases in between. CDR3 protein: CASSPIRAMVSYNEQFF. The CDR3 nucleotides are TGTGCCAGCAGCCCAATCCGGGCAATGGTATCCTACAATGAGCAGTTCTTC.